The sequence of this T cell receptor beta chain was determined in a study of identical twins. Study results and caveats: Beta out-of-frame twin sharing showed a weaker excess.

This clonotype was counted many times. Its antigen remains unknown. Trimming shortened V by 8 bases and J by 0 bases, and 17 bases separated the two germline ends. Looked up from germline, CDR1 is DFQATT and CDR2 is SNEGSKA (reference sequence). This CDR3 comprises 14 residues. Template switching supplied a universal primer site; unique molecular identifiers were carried on the cDNA. TCRdb ran MiXCR on the 5' RACE reads and lists one entry per CDR3 protein. Of under 350,000 distinct CDR3 sequences detected, roughly 9.7% appear once; the ten largest clones hold approximately 7%. The same sample was also studied in work on yellow fever vaccine responses in identical twins.

Source material: CD8+ T cells sorted from blood. This sequence joins TRBV20-1 and TRBJ2-7, with D unclear. This receptor was obtained from a young woman in good health. CDR3 DNA sequence: TGCAGTACTCCCCCCCCGGGCGGCTCCTACGAGCAGTACTTC. Translation gives CSTPPPGGSYEQYF.